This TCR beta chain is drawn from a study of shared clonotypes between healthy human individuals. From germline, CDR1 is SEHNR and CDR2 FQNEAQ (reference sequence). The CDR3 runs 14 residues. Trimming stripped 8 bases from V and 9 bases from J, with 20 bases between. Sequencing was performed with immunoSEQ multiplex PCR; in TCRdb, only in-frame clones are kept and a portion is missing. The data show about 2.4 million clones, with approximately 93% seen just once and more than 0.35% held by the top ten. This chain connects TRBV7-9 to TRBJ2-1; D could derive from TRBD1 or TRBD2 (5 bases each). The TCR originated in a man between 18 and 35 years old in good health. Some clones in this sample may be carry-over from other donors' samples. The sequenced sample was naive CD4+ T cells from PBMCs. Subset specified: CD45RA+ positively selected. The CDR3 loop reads CASRDLGAPIEQFF. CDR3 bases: TGTGCCAGCCGGGACCTCGGGGCTCCCATTGAGCAGTTCTTC.